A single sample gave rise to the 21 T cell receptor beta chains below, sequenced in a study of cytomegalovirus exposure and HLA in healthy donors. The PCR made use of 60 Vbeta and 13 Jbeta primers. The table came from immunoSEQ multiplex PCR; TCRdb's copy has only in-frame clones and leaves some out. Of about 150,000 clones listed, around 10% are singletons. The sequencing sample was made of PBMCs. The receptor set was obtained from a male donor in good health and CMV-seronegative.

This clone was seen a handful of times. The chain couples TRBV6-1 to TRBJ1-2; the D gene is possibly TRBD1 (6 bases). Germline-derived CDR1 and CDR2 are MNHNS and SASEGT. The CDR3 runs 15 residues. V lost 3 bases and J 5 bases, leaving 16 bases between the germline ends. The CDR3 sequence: CASSEGAGWVYGYTF. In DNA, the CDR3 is TGTGCCAGCAGTGAGGGGGCGGGCTGGGTTTATGGCTACACCTTC.

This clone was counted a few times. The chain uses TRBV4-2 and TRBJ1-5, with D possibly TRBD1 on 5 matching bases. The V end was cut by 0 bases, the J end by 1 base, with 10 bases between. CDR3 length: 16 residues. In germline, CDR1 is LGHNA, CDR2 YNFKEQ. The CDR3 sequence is CASSQDAGGSNQPQHF. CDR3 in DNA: TGTGCCAGCAGCCAAGACGCCGGGGGAAGCAATCAGCCCCAGCATTTT.

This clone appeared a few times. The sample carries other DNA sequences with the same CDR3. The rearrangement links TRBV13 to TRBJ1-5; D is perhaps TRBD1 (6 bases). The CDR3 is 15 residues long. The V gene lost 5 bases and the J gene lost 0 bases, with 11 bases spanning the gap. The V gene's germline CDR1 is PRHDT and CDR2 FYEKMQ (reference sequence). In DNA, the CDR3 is TGTGCCAGCAGCGTGACAGGACTTAGCAATCAGCCCCAGCATTTT. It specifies CASSVTGLSNQPQHF.

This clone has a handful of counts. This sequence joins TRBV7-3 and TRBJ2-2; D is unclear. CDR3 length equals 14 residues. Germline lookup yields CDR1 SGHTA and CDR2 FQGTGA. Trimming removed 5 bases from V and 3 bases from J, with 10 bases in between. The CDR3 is CASSRDKDTGELFF. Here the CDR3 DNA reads TGTGCCAGCAGCCGAGACAAGGACACCGGGGAGCTGTTTTTT.

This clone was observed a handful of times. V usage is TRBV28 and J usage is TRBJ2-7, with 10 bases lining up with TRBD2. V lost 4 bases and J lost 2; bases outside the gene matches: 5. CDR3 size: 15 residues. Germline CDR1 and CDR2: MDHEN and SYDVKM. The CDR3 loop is CASSSHSGGTYEQYF. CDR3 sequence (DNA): TGTGCCAGCAGTTCCCATAGCGGGGGGACCTACGAGCAGTACTTC.

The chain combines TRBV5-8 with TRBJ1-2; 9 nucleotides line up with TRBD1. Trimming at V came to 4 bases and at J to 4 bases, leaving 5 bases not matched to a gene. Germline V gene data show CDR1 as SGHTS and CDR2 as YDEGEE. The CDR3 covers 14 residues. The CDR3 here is CASSPGQGAYGYTF. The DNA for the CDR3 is TGTGCCAGCAGCCCGGGACAGGGAGCCTATGGCTACACCTTC.

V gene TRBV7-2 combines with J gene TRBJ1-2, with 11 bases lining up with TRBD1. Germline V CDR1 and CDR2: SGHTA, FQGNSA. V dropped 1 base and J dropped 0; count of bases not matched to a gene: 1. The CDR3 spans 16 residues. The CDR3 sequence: CASSLGGQGANYGYTF. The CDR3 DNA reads TGTGCCAGCAGCTTAGGGGGACAGGGGGCTAACTATGGCTACACCTTC.

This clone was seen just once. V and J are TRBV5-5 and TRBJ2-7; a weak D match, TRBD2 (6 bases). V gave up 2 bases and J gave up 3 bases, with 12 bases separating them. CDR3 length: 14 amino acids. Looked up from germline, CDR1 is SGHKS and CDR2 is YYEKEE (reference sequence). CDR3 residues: CASSFFQGLYEQYF. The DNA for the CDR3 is TGTGCCAGCAGCTTCTTTCAGGGACTCTACGAGCAGTACTTC.

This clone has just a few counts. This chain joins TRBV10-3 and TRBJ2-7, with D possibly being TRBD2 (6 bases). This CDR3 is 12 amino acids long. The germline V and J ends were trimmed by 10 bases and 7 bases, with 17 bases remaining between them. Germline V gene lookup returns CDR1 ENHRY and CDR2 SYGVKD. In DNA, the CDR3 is TGTGCCACGCGGGGTTCCGTTCGGGAGCAGTACTTC. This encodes CATRGSVREQYF.

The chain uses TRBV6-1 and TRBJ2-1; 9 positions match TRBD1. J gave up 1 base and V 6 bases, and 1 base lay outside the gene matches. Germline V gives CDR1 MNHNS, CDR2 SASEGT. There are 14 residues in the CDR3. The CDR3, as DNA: TGTGCCAGCAGCGGGACAGGGTCCTACAATGAGCAGTTCTTC. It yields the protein CASSGTGSYNEQFF.

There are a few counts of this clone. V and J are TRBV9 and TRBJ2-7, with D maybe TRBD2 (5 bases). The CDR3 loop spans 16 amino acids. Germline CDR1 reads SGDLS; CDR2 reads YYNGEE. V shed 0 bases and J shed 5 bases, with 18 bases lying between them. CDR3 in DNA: TGTGCCAGCAGCGTAGGGTCAACTAGAGGGAGCGACGAGCAGTACTTC. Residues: CASSVGSTRGSDEQYF.

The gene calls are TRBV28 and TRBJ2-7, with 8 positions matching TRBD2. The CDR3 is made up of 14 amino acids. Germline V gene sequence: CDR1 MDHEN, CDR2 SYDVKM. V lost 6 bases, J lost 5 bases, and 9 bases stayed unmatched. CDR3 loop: CASRQGLAADEQYF. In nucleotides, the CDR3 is TGTGCCAGCAGGCAAGGACTAGCAGCCGACGAGCAGTACTTC.

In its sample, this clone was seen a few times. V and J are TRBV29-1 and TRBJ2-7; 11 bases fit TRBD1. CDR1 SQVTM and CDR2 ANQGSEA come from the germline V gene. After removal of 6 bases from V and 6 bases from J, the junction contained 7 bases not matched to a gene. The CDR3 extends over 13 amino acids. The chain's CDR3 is CSVRPGQGGEQYF. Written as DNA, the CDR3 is TGCAGCGTCCGACCGGGACAGGGGGGCGAGCAGTACTTC.

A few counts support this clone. CDR3 bases: TGTGCCAGCAGCCCGGGACTATTCCTCTACGAGCAGTACTTC. Translated: CASSPGLFLYEQYF. The chain joins TRBV7-8 to TRBJ2-7, with 7 bases identical to TRBD2. Germline CDR1 is SGHVS and CDR2 is FQNEAQ. The CDR3 totals 14 residues. The trim removed 5 bases at V and 3 bases at J, leaving 7 bases unmatched.

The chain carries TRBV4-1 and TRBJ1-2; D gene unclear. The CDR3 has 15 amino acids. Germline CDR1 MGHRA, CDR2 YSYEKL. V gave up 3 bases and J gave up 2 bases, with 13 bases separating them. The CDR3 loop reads CASSHPPTGNYGYTF. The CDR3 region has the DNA TGCGCCAGCAGCCACCCGCCGACGGGAAACTATGGCTACACCTTC.

Written as DNA, the CDR3 is TGTGCCAGCAGTTTTAAAGAGGGGGCGCGGGGCTACACCTTC. Its protein product is CASSFKEGARGYTF. The gene calls are TRBV28 and TRBJ1-2; 7 positions agree with TRBD1. This CDR3 has 14 residues. Germline CDR1 reads MDHEN; CDR2 reads SYDVKM. With V trimmed by 3 bases and J by 8 bases, 9 bases remained unmatched.

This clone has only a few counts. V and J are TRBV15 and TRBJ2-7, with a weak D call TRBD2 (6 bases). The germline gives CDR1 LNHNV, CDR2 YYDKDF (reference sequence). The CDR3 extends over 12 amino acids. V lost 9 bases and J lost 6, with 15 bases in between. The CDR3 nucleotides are TGTGCCACGGGAGGCCCTTTTCGCGAGCAGTACTTC. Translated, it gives CATGGPFREQYF.

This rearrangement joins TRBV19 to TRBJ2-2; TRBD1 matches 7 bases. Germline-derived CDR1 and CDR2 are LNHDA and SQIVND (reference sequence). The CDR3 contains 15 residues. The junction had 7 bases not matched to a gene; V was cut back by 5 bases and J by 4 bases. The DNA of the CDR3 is TGTGCCAGTAGTTCAAAGGGGGCCGGCACCGGGGAGCTGTTTTTT. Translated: CASSSKGAGTGELFF.

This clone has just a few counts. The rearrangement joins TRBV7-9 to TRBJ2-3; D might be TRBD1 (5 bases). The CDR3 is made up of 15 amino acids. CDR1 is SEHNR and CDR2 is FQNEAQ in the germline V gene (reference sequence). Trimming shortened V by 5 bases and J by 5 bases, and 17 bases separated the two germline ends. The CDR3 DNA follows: TGTGCCAGCAGCCCAGGCACAGGCTGGGGAGATACGCAGTATTTT. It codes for CASSPGTGWGDTQYF.

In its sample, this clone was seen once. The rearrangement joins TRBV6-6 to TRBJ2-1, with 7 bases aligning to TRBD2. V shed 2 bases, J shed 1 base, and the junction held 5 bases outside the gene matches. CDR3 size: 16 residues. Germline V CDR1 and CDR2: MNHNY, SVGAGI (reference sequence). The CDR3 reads CASSYPSGESYNEQFF. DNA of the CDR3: TGTGCCAGCAGTTACCCGAGCGGGGAGTCCTACAATGAGCAGTTCTTC.

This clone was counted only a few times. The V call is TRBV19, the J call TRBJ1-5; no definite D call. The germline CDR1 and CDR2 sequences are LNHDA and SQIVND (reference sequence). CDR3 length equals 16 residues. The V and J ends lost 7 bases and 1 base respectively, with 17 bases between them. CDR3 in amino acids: CASTSQPGRSNQPQHF. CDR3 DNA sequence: TGTGCCAGTACCAGCCAGCCGGGTCGGAGCAATCAGCCCCAGCATTTT. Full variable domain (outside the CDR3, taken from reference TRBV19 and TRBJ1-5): DGGITQSPKYLFRKEGQNVTLSCEQNLNHDAMYWYRQDPGQGLRLIYYSQIVNDFQKGDIAEGYSVSREKKESFPLTVTSAQKNPTAFYLCASTSQPGRSNQPQHFGDGTRLSIL.